This T cell receptor (beta chain) is from a study of CXCR3-negative and CXCR3-positive naive CD8 T cells. Study results and limitations: Both naive subsets showed comparably high diversity, and memory CD8+ cells showed much lower diversity. CXCR3-positive naive cells had TRB CDR3s that were more hydrophobic than CXCR3-negative naive cells had.

The length of the CDR3 is 17 residues. The V gene's germline CDR1 is SGHVS and CDR2 FQNEAQ. Investigators sorted each CD8+ T cell subset in triplicate, taking approximately 300,000 cells each time. The naive CD8+ gate required CD45RO-CCR7+CD27+CD95- phenotype. As for this clonotype: Its target is not known.

UMI-labeled 5' RACE TRB cDNA libraries were prepared from the cells. TCRdb reanalyzed the 5' RACE reads and collapses them to one entry per CDR3 protein, without DNA. The sample data list around 95,000 distinct CDR3 sequences. The rearrangement links TRBV7-8 to TRBJ2-2; TCRdb calls TRBD1, which cannot be checked without DNA. This clonotype originated in a human donor in good health. Some clones in this sample may be carry-over from other donors' samples. The specimen was naive CXCR3+ CD8+ T cells from blood. Subset of the sample: CD45RO-CCR7+CD27+CD95- naive CD8+ T cells expressing CXCR3 (TNR3+). CDR3 sequence: CASSFPGQNANTGELFF.